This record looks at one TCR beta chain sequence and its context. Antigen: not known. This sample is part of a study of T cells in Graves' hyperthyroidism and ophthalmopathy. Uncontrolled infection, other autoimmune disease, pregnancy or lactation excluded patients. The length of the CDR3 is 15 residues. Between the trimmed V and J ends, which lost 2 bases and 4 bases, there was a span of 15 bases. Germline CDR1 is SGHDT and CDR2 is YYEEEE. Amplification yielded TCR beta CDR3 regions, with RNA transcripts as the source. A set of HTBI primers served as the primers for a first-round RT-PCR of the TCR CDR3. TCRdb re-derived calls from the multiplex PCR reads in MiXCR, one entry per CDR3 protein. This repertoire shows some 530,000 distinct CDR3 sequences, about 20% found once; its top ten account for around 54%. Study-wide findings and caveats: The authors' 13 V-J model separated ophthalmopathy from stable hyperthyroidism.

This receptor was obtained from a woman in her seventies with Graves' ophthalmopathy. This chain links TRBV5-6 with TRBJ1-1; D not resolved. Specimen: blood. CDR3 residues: CASSFFGLSSTEAFF. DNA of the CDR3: TGTGCCAGCAGCTTTTTTGGACTCTCGAGCACTGAAGCTTTCTTT.